A selection of T cell receptor beta chains follows, all from one sample in a study of cytomegalovirus exposure and HLA in healthy donors. Assay: immunoSEQ multiplex PCR; the TCRdb copy retains only in-frame clones and omits some. This table holds approximately 150,000 clones, around 79% found once. The sequencing sample was made of PBMCs. Source of these receptors: a man in his thirties or forties in good health and CMV-seropositive. Both conserved end residues are part of each CDR3. The D gene is left open where the match is weak. The size field is filled for only some rows; it gives once, few, many or a size class.

v_gene	d_gene	abundance	j_gene	CDR3nt	CDR3aa
TRBV28	.	.	TRBJ2-6	TGTGCCAGCAGAAATGGAGGCTCTGGGGCCAACGTCCTGACTTTC	CASRNGGSGANVLTF
TRBV28	.	.	TRBJ1-1	TGTGCCAGCAGTTTCCAGAGGTGGTCTGAAGCTTTCTTT	CASSFQRWSEAFF
TRBV18	.	once	TRBJ2-7	TGTGCCAGCTCACCCCTTACATCCGAGCAGTACTTC	CASSPLTSEQYF
TRBV28	TRBD2	.	TRBJ2-7	TGTGCCAGCAGTTCAGGACTAGCGGGAGGAGAGCAGTACTTC	CASSSGLAGGEQYF
TRBV30	TRBD1	.	TRBJ2-7	TGTGCCTGGAGTGTACTGGGACAGGGGGCTTGGGAGCAGTACTTC	CAWSVLGQGAWEQYF
TRBV29-1	TRBD1	.	TRBJ2-3	TGCAGCGAAACACAGGGGGCAGATACGCAGTATTTT	CSETQGADTQYF
TRBV5-1	TRBD1	.	TRBJ1-4	TGCGCCAGCAGCTTGGATACAGGGGGCGGAGAAAAACTGTTTTTT	CASSLDTGGGEKLFF
TRBV28	.	.	TRBJ2-2	TGTGCCAGCAGTTTATACGGGAACACCGGGGAGCTGTTTTTT	CASSLYGNTGELFF
TRBV14	TRBD2	.	TRBJ2-1	TGTGCCAGCAGCCAGCTAGCGGGGTTCCACTCCTACAATGAGCAGTTCTTC	CASSQLAGFHSYNEQFF
TRBV4-1	TRBD1	.	TRBJ1-6	TGCGCCAGTACCGGACAGGGTTACTCACCCCTCCACTTT	CASTGQGYSPLHF
TRBV25-1	TRBD1	once	TRBJ1-2	TGTGCCAGCAGCTCTCCGGGACAGGAGGTTTCCCCACATGGCTACACCTTC	CASSSPGQEVSPHGYTF
TRBV19	TRBD2	.	TRBJ2-7	TGTGCCAGTAACGCGGGGGACTCCGGCTCCTACGAGCAGTACTTC	CASNAGDSGSYEQYF